These 8 T cell receptor beta chains were sequenced from one sample in a study of graft-versus-host responses after intestinal transplantation. No antigens are known for them. Generated by immunoSEQ multiplex PCR, the TCRdb table keeps only in-frame clones and is missing some. Here the sample spans some 81,000 clones, about 89% being singletons. The starting material was unstimulated CD4+ T cells sorted from spleen or lymph node cells, obtained before intestinal transplant. The receptors were sampled from a human donor who received an intestinal transplant.

This clone appeared once. The rearrangement joins TRBV30 to TRBJ1-1, with 7 nucleotides matching TRBD1. CDR1 and CDR2 from the germline V gene are GTSNPN and SVGIG (reference sequence). CDR3 size: 14 residues. V lost 4 bases and J lost 1; bases outside the gene matches: 6. The CDR3 is CAWNPTGWNTEAFF. Here the CDR3 DNA reads TGTGCCTGGAATCCGACAGGGTGGAACACTGAAGCTTTCTTT.

The V and J genes are TRBV6-6 and TRBJ2-7; TRBD2 matches 7 bases. There are 16 residues in the CDR3. CDR1 is MNHNY, CDR2 SVGAGI, per germline (reference sequence). After removal of 0 bases from V and 6 bases from J, the junction contained 11 bases not matched to a gene. The CDR3, as DNA: TGTGCCAGCAGTTACTCAGGAAGCGGGGATCTACCCGAGCAGTACTTC. Its protein is CASSYSGSGDLPEQYF.

J is TRBJ1-6 and V is TRBV11-2, with 7 bases fitting TRBD1. Trimming at V came to 5 bases and at J to 5 bases, leaving 6 bases not matched to a gene. The CDR3 length is 15 residues. CDR1 is SGHAT and CDR2 is FQNNGV in the germline V gene. The CDR3 bases are TGTGCCAGCAGCCCTGGGGACAGAGATAATTCACCCCTCCACTTT. Residues: CASSPGDRDNSPLHF.

The gene calls are TRBV10-2 and TRBJ1-5, with D perhaps TRBD1 (5 bases). Germline loops: CDR1 WSHSY, CDR2 SAAADI. The CDR3 totals 14 residues. V was shortened by 4 bases and J by 2 bases, with 9 bases between the two germline ends. DNA of the CDR3: TGCGCCAGCAGTGGGGGGGGAGGCAATCAGCCCCAGCATTTT. This encodes CASSGGGGNQPQHF.

V and J are TRBV2 and TRBJ1-1, with 9 bases identical to TRBD1. The V gene's germline CDR1 is SNHLY and CDR2 FYNNEI. The CDR3 loop spans 14 amino acids. V was clipped by 7 bases and J by 4 bases; unmatched bases: 7. CDR3 sequence: CASTHRDRATEAFF. Written as DNA, the CDR3 is TGTGCCAGCACCCACCGGGACAGGGCCACTGAAGCTTTCTTT.

The chain carries TRBV28 and TRBJ2-7; 9 positions match TRBD2. Germline values: CDR1 MDHEN, CDR2 SYDVKM. Trimming at V came to 5 bases and at J to 0 bases, leaving 17 bases not matched to a gene. The CDR3 has 19 residues. The CDR3 here is CASSSAGLAGRSGSYEQYF. CDR3 coding DNA: TGTGCCAGCAGTAGCGCCGGGCTAGCGGGACGCTCGGGCTCCTACGAGCAGTACTTC.

The V and J genes are TRBV28 and TRBJ2-7; weak D call: TRBD1 (6 bases). V dropped 10 bases and J dropped 3 bases, with 10 bases sitting between them. Germline V gene lookup returns CDR1 MDHEN and CDR2 SYDVKM. The CDR3 has 11 residues. DNA of the CDR3: TGTGCCACCTCGGACAGCTACGAGCAGTACTTC. Amino acids: CATSDSYEQYF.

V and J are TRBV7-9 and TRBJ2-7; a weak D match, TRBD2 (6 bases). The CDR3 loop spans 14 amino acids. V dropped 5 bases and J dropped 6 bases, with 17 bases sitting between them. The germline gives CDR1 SEHNR, CDR2 FQNEAQ (reference sequence). CDR3 region: CASSRRPEGGEQYF. CDR3 nucleotide sequence: TGTGCCAGCAGCCGGCGCCCGGAGGGTGGCGAGCAGTACTTC.